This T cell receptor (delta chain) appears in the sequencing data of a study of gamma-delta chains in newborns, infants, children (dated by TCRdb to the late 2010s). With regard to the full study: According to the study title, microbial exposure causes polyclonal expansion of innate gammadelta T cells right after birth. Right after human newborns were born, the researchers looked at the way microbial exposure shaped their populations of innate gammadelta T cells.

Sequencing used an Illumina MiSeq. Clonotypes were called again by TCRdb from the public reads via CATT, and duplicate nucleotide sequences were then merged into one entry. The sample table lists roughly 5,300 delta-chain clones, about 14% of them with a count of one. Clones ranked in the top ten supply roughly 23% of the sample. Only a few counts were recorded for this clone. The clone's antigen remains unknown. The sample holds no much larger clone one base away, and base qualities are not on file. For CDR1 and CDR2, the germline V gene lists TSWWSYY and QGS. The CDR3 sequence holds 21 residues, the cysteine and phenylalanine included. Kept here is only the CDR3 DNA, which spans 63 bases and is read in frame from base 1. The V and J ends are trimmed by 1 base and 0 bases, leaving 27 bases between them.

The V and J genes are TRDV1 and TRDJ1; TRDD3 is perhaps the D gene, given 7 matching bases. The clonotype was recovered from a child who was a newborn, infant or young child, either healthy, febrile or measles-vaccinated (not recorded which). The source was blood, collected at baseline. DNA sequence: TGTGCTCTTGGGGAACCCTCCTCCTACCAGGACTGGGGCTTGTACACCGATAAACTCATCTTT. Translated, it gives CALGEPSSYQDWGLYTDKLIF.